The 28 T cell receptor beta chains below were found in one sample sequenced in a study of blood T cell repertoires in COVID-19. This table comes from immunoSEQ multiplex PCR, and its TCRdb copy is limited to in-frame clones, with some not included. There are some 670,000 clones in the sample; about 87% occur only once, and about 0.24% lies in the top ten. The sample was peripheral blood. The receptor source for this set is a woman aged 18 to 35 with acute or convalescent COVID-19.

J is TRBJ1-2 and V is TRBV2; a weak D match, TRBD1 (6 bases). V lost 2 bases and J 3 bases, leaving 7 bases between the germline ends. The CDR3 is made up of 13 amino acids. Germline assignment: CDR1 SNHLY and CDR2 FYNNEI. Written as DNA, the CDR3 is TGTGCCAGCAGTGAATCAGGGGACTATGGCTACACCTTC. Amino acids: CASSESGDYGYTF. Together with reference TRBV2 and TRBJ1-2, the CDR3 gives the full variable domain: EPEVTQTPSHQVTQMGQEVILRCVPISNHLYFYWYRQILGQKVEFLVSFYNNEISEKSEIFDDQFSVERPDGSNFTLKIRSTKLEDSAMYFCASSESGDYGYTFGSGTRLTVV.

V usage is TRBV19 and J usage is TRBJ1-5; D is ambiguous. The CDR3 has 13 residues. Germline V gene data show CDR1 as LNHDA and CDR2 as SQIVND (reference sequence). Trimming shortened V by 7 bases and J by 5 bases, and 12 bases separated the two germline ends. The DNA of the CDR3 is TGTGCCAGTACCCCCCCGGGTTATCAGCCCCAGCATTTT. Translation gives CASTPPGYQPQHF.

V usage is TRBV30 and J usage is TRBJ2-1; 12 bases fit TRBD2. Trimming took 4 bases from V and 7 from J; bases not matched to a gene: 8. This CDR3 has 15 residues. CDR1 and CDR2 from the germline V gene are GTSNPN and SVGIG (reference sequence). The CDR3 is CAWTLGLAGFNEQFF. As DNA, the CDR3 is TGTGCCTGGACCTTAGGACTAGCGGGGTTTAATGAGCAGTTCTTC.

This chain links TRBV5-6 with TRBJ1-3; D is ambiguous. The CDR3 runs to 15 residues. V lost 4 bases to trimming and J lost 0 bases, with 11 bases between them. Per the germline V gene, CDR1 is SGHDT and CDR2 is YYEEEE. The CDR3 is CASSLGGYSGNTIYF. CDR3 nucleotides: TGTGCCAGCAGCCTTGGCGGCTACTCTGGAAACACCATATATTTT.

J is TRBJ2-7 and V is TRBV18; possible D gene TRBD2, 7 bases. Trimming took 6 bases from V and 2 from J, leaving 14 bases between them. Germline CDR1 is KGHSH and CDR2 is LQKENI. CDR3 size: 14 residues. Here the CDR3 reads CASSPGGHPYEQYF. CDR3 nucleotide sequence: TGTGCCAGCTCTCCGGGGGGCCATCCCTACGAGCAGTACTTC. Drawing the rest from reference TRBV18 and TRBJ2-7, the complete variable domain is NAGVMQNPRHLVRRRGQEARLRCSPMKGHSHVYWYRQLPEEGLKFMVYLQKENIIDESGMPKERFSAEFPKEGPSILRIQQVVRGDSAAYFCASSPGGHPYEQYFGPGTRLTVT.

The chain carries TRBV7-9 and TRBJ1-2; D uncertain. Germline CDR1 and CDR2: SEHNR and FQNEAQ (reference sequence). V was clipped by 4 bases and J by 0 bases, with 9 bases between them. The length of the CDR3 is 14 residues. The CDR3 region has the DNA TGTGCCAGCAGCTACGGTTCTCCTAACTATGGCTACACCTTC. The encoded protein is CASSYGSPNYGYTF.

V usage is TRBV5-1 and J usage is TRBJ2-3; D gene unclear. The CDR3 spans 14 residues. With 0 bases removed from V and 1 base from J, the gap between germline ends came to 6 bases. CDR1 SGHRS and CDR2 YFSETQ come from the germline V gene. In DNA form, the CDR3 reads TGCGCCAGCAGCTTGGGACACCGCACAGATACGCAGTATTTT. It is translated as CASSLGHRTDTQYF.

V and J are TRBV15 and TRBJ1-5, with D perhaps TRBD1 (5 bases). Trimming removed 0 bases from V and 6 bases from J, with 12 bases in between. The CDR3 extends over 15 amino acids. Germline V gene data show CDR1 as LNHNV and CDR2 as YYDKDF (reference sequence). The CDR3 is CATSRDGGKGQPQHF. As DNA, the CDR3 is TGTGCCACCAGCAGAGATGGGGGGAAGGGTCAGCCCCAGCATTTT.

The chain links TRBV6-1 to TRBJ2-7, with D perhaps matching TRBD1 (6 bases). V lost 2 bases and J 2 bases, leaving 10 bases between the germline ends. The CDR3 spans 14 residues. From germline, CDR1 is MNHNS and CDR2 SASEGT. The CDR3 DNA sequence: TGTGCCAGCAGTGAACGAGGGGGTCCCTACGAGCAGTACTTC. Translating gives CASSERGGPYEQYF.

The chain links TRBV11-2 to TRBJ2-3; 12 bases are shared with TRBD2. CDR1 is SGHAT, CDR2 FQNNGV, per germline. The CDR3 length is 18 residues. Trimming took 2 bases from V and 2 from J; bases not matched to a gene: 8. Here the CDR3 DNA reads TGTGCCAGCAGCTTAAGGCGACTAGCGGGGGCTTCCACAGATACGCAGTATTTT. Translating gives CASSLRRLAGASTDTQYF.

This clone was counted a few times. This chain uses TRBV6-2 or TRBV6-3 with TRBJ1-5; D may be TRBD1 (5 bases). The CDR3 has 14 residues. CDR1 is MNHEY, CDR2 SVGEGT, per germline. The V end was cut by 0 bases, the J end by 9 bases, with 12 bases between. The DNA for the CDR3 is TGTGCCAGCAGTTACTCGACAGCCTCTAGGCCCCAGCATTTT. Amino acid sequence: CASSYSTASRPQHF.

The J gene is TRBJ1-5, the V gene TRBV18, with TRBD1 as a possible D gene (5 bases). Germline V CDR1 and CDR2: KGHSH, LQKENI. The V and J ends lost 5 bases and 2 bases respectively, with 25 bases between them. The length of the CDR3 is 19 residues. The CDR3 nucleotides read TGTGCCAGCTCAAACCGACAGAAGGGTCCGAGTGAGGGCAATCAGCCCCAGCATTTT. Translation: CASSNRQKGPSEGNQPQHF.

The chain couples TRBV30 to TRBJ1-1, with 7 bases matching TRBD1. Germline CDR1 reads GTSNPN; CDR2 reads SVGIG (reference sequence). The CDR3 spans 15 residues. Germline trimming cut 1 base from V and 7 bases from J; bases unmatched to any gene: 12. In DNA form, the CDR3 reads TGTGCCTGGAGTGGTACAGGGGCTAGCTTCGGTGAAGCTTTCTTT. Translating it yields CAWSGTGASFGEAFF. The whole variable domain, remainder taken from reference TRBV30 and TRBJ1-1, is SQTIHQWPATLVQPVGSPLSLECTVEGTSNPNLYWYRQAAGRGLQLLFYSVGIGQISSEVPQNLSASRPQDRQFILSSKKLLLSDSGFYLCAWSGTGASFGEAFFGQGTRLTVV.

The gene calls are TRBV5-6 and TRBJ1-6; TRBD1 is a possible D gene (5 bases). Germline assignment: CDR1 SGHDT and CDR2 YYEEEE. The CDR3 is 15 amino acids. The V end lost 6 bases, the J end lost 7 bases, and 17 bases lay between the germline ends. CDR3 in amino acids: CASNQDQGYNSPLHF. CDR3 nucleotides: TGTGCCAGCAACCAGGACCAGGGCTACAATTCACCCCTCCACTTT.

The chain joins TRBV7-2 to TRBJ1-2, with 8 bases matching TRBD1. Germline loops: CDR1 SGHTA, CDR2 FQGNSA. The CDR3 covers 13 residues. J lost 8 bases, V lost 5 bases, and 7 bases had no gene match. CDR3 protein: CASSLPDREGYTF. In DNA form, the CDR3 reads TGTGCCAGCAGCCTACCGGACAGGGAGGGCTACACCTTC.

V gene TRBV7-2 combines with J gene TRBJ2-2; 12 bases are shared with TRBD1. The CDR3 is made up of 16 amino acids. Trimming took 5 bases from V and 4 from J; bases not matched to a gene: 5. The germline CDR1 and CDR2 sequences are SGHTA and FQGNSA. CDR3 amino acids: CASSDRDRGLTGELFF. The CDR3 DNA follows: TGTGCCAGCAGCGACCGGGACAGGGGGCTCACCGGGGAGCTGTTTTTT.

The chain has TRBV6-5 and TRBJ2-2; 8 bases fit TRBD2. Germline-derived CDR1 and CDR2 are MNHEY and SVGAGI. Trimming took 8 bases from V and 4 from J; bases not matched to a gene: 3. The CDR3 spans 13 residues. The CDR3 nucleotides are TGTGCCAGCGCCGGGACTAGCACCGGGGAGCTGTTTTTT. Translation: CASAGTSTGELFF.

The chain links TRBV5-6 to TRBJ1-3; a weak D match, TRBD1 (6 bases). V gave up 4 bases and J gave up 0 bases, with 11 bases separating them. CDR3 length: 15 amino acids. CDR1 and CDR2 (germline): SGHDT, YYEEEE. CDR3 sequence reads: CASSTGLSSGNTIYF. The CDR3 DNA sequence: TGTGCCAGCAGCACAGGGTTAAGCTCTGGAAACACCATATATTTT.

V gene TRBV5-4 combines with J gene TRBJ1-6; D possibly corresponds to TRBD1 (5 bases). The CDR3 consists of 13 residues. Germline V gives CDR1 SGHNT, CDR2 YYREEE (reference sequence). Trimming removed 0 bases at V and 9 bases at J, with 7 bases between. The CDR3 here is CASSLDRSSPLHF. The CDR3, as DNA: TGTGCCAGCAGCTTGGACAGGTCTTCACCCCTCCACTTT. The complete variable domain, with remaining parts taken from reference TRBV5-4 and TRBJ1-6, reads ETGVTQSPTHLIKTRGQQVTLRCSSQSGHNTVSWYQQALGQGPQFIFQYYREEENGRGNFPPRFSGLQFPNYSSELNVNALELDDSALYLCASSLDRSSPLHFGNGTRLTVT.

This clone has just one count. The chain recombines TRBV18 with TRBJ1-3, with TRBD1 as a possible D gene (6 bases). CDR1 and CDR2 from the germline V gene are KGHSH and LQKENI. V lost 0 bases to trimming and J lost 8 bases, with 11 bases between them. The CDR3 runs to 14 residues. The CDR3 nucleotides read TGTGCCAGCTCACCACCGGTCAGGGGATACACCATATATTTT. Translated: CASSPPVRGYTIYF.

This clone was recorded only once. This chain's CDR3 is CASRAGGSSGYTF. CDR3 bases: TGCGCCAGCAGGGCAGGGGGGTCAAGTGGCTACACCTTC. The gene calls are TRBV5-1 and TRBJ1-2; TRBD1 aligns across 7 bases. V was pared by 5 bases and J by 7 bases, with 8 bases of the junction left unmatched. The CDR3 spans 13 residues. Germline CDR1 reads SGHRS; CDR2 reads YFSETQ.

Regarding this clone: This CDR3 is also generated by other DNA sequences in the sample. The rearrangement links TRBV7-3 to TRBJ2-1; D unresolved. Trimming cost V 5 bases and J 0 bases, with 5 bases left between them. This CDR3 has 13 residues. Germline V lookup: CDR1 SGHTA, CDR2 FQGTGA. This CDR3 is CASSPSSYNEQFF. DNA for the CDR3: TGTGCCAGCAGCCCCTCCTCCTACAATGAGCAGTTCTTC. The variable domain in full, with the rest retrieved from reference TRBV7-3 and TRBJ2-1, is GAGVSQTPSNKVTEKGKYVELRCDPISGHTALYWYRQSLGQGPEFLIYFQGTGAADDSGLPNDRFFAVRPEGSVSTLKIQRTERGDSAVYLCASSPSSYNEQFFGPGTRLTVL.

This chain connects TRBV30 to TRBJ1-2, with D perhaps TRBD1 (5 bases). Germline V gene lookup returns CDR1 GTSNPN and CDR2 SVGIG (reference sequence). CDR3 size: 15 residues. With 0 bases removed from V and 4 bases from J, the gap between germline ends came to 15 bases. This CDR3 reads CAWSVQGEGFYGYTF. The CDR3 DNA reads TGTGCCTGGAGTGTACAAGGGGAGGGGTTCTATGGCTACACCTTC.

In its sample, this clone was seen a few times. CDR3 sequence: CASSLARGSNGYTF. CDR3 nucleotide sequence: TGTGCCAGCAGCTTGGCACGGGGTTCTAATGGCTACACCTTC. The chain is built from TRBV5-4 and TRBJ1-2; no clear D. The CDR3 runs 14 residues. With 0 bases removed from V and 6 bases from J, the gap between germline ends came to 12 bases. Germline CDR1 is SGHNT and CDR2 is YYREEE (reference sequence).

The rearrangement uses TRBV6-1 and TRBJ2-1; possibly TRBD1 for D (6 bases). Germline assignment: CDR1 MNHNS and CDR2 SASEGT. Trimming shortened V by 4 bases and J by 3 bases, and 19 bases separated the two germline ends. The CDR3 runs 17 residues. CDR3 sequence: CASSAQTRDTYYNEQFF. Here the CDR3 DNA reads TGTGCCAGCAGTGCACAAACACGGGACACCTACTACAATGAGCAGTTCTTC.

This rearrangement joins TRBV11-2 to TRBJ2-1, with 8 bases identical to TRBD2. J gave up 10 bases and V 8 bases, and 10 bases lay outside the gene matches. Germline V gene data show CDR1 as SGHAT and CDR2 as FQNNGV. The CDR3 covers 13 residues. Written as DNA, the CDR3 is TGTGCCAGCCGGGGGACGGGGGGGCAAGAGCAGTTCTTC. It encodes CASRGTGGQEQFF.

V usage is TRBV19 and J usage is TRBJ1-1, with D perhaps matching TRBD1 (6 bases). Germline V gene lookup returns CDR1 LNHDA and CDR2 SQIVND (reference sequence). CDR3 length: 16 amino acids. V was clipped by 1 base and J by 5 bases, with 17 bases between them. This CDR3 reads CASSIGQGKKMTEAFF. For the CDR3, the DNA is TGTGCCAGTAGTATAGGTCAGGGGAAAAAGATGACTGAAGCTTTCTTT.

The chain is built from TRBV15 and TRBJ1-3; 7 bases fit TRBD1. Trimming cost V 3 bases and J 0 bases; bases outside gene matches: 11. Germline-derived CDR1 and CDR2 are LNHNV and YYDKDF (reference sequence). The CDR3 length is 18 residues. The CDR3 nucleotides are TGTGCCACCAGCAGCAGGGGGACAGAATACATCTCTGGAAACACCATATATTTT. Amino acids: CATSSRGTEYISGNTIYF.